Described below is a single T cell receptor (beta chain) sequence and its context. Its antigen is as yet unknown. The sample originates from a study of STAT5B mutations in CD4+ large granular lymphocyte leukemia. Study findings and constraints: TRBV06-family usage was enriched in top patient clones (8/27) versus controls (2/35). Patient CD4-sorted repertoires stayed more clonal than healthy ones after leukemic-clone removal. Main leukemic clonotypes were patient-specific, but 25% appeared at low frequency elsewhere.

Germline V gene sequence: CDR1 MNHEY, CDR2 SVGAGI. This CDR3 region has 14 residues. The J segment lost 9 bases and the V segment lost 4 bases, leaving 5 bases of the junction unmatched. Source study methods: A productive frequency of 2.59 x 10-5 was the lowest detectable. The protocol was immunoSEQ multiplex PCR, while the TCRdb copy is restricted to in-frame clones and leaves out a portion. Clonal size and the V and J genes are those of that table, whereas D and trimming came from the DNA. Of around 29,000 clones detected, around 80% appear once; the ten largest clones hold roughly 6.4%. The sequencing sample was made of CD4+ T cells from blood buffy coats. The receptor was isolated from a human donor in good health. The rearrangement uses TRBV6-5 and TRBJ1-6, with 8 bases fitting TRBD1. The CDR3 loop is CASSFGTGTSPLHF. CDR3 nucleotides: TGTGCCAGCAGTTTCGGGACAGGAACTTCACCCCTCCACTTT.